These 10 T cell receptor beta chains came from one sample sequenced in a study of T cell repertoires in ileal Crohn's disease. Time point meaning: neoterminal ileum biopsy at postoperative endoscopy, about 6 months after surgery. Some clones are missing from TCRdb's copy, which holds only in-frame ones; the method was immunoSEQ multiplex PCR. This table holds 10,000 to 15,000 clones, 70% to 90% found once. The sample was ileal tissue. These receptor sequences come from an adult with Crohn's disease.

This chain links TRBV27 with TRBJ2-1; 8 bases agree with TRBD1. The CDR3 runs to 16 residues. In germline, CDR1 is MNHEY, CDR2 SMNVEV (reference sequence). V shed 5 bases and J 4 bases; nucleotides not matched to a gene: 10. CDR3 loop: CASSPSQGEGYNEQFF. CDR3 coding DNA: TGTGCCAGCAGTCCTTCACAGGGGGAAGGGTACAATGAGCAGTTCTTC.

In its sample, this clone was seen a few times. This sequence joins TRBV9 and TRBJ1-3; a possible D gene is TRBD1 (5 bases). Trimming removed 0 bases from V and 7 bases from J, with 14 bases in between. The CDR3 is made up of 15 amino acids. Germline assignment: CDR1 SGDLS and CDR2 YYNGEE. In DNA form, the CDR3 reads TGTGCCAGCAGCGTAGGCGGTCAGGGCGCGAACACCATATATTTT. Protein sequence: CASSVGGQGANTIYF.

The rearrangement links TRBV5-4 to TRBJ2-7, with 12 bases aligning to TRBD2. Germline assignment: CDR1 SGHNT and CDR2 YYREEE (reference sequence). The CDR3 has 15 amino acids. V gave up 0 bases and J gave up 7 bases; unmatched junction bases: 5. CDR3 region: CASSLALAGGSEQYF. For the CDR3, the DNA is TGTGCCAGCAGCTTGGCGCTAGCGGGAGGGAGTGAGCAGTACTTC. The whole variable domain, remainder taken from reference TRBV5-4 and TRBJ2-7, is ETGVTQSPTHLIKTRGQQVTLRCSSQSGHNTVSWYQQALGQGPQFIFQYYREEENGRGNFPPRFSGLQFPNYSSELNVNALELDDSALYLCASSLALAGGSEQYFGPGTRLTVT.

The CDR3 region is CASSLGTTSTDTQYF. CDR3 DNA: TGTGCCAGCAGCCTAGGGACTACCTCCACAGATACGCAGTATTTT. The chain joins TRBV5-4 to TRBJ2-3, with 7 bases lining up with TRBD2. Germline V gene data show CDR1 as SGHNT and CDR2 as YYREEE (reference sequence). V was pared by 4 bases and J by 2 bases, with 7 bases of the junction left unmatched. The CDR3 length is 15 residues.

DNA of the CDR3: TGTGCCAGCAGTCCTTTGACAGGGGGAACCTACGAGCAGTACTTC. Protein product: CASSPLTGGTYEQYF. This chain joins TRBV6-1 and TRBJ2-7; TRBD1 matches at 9 bases. V shed 5 bases, J shed 2 bases, and the junction held 7 bases outside the gene matches. Germline V gene data show CDR1 as MNHNS and CDR2 as SASEGT. The CDR3 extends over 15 amino acids.

V is TRBV5-4 and J is TRBJ1-6; 8 nucleotides align to TRBD1. The CDR3 loop spans 17 amino acids. CDR1 SGHNT and CDR2 YYREEE come from the germline V gene (reference sequence). V lost 0 bases, J lost 4 bases, and 6 bases stayed unmatched. CDR3 amino acids: CASSLGGGQGYNSPLHF. CDR3 coding DNA: TGTGCCAGCAGCTTGGGAGGAGGACAGGGTTATAATTCACCCCTCCACTTT.

This chain uses TRBV11-2 with TRBJ2-7; the D is unclear. Trimming left V 5 bases short and J 6 bases short, with 11 bases between. The germline gives CDR1 SGHAT, CDR2 FQNNGV. The CDR3 is made up of 12 amino acids. The CDR3 here is CASSPEIGEQYF. For the CDR3, the DNA is TGTGCCAGCAGCCCTGAAATCGGCGAGCAGTACTTC.

The chain links TRBV25-1 to TRBJ1-2; TRBD1 agrees at 8 bases. V gave up 6 bases and J gave up 0 bases; unmatched junction bases: 6. This CDR3 contains 15 residues. The germline CDR1 and CDR2 sequences are MGHDK and SYGVNS. The CDR3 loop reads CASRPQGAANYGYTF. Written as DNA, the CDR3 is TGTGCCAGCAGACCCCAGGGGGCAGCTAACTATGGCTACACCTTC.

The chain recombines TRBV4-2 with TRBJ2-7; D not resolved. Germline V gene lookup returns CDR1 LGHNA and CDR2 YNFKEQ. The length of the CDR3 is 14 residues. V lost 2 bases to trimming and J lost 1 base, with 9 bases between them. The CDR3 protein is CASSQPSSSYEQYF. CDR3 coding DNA: TGTGCCAGCAGCCAACCGAGTAGTTCCTACGAGCAGTACTTC.

The gene calls are TRBV28 and TRBJ2-3, with D perhaps TRBD2 (6 bases). The CDR3 consists of 15 residues. Germline CDR1 and CDR2: MDHEN and SYDVKM. Trimming removed 6 bases from V and 4 bases from J, with 17 bases in between. The CDR3 protein is CASSPSGRPADTQYF. CDR3 coding DNA: TGTGCCAGCAGCCCATCAGGGAGGCCAGCAGATACGCAGTATTTT. The whole variable domain, remainder taken from reference TRBV28 and TRBJ2-3, is DVKVTQSSRYLVKRTGEKVFLECVQDMDHENMFWYRQDPGLGLRLIYFSYDVKMKEKGDIPEGYSVSREKKERFSLILESASTNQTSMYLCASSPSGRPADTQYFGPGTRLTVL.